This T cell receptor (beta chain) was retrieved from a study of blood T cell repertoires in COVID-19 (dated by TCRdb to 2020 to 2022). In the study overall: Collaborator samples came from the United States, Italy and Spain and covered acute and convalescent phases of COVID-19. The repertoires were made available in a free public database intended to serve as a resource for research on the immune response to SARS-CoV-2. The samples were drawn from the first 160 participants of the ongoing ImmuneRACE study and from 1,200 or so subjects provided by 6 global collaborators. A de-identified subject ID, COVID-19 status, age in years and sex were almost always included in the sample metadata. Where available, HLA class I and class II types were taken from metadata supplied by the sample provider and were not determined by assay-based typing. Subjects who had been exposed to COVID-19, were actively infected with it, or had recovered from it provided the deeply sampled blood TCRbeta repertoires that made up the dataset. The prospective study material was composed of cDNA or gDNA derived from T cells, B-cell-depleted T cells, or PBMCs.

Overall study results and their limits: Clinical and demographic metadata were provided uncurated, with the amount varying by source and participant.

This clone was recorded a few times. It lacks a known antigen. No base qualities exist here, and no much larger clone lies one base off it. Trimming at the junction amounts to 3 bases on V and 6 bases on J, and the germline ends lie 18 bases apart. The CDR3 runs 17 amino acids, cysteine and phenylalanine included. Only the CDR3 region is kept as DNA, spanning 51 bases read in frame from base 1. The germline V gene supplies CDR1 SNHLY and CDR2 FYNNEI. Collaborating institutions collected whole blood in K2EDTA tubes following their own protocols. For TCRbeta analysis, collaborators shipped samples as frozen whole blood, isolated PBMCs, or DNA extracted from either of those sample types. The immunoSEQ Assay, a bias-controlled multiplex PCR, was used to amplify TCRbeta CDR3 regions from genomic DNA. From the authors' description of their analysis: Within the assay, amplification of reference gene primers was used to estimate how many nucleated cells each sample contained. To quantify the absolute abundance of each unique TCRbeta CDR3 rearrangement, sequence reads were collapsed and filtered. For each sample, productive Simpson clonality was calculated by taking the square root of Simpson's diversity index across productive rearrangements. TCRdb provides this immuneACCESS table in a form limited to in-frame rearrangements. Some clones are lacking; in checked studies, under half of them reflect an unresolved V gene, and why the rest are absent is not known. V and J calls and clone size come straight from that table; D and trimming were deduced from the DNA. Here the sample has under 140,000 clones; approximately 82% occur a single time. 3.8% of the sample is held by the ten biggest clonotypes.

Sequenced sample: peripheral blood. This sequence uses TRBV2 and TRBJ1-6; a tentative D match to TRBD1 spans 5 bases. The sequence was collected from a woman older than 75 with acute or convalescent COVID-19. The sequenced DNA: TGTGCCAGCAGTGACCTCTGGGGGGGTTCGAGTAATTCACCCCTCCACTTT. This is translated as CASSDLWGGSSNSPLHF.